These T cell receptor beta chains were read from a single sample in a study of blood T cell repertoires in COVID-19. TCRdb's copy holds only in-frame clones and misses some; the assay was immunoSEQ multiplex PCR. The sample yields 98,000 or so clones, 84% seen once. Sequenced input: peripheral blood. These receptors were taken from a man in his sixties with acute or convalescent COVID-19. CDR3s include the opening cysteine and the closing phenylalanine or tryptophan. The order of the fields is CDR3 DNA, CDR3 protein, D gene, CDR3 length, V gene, J gene. D genes are given only for firm matches.

CDR3nt: TGTGCCAGCAGCCTCGGGGACTCGATCTCCTACAATGAGCAGTTCTTC; CDR3aa: CASSLGDSISYNEQFF; d_gene: -; len: 16; v_gene: TRBV11-3; j_gene: TRBJ2-1
CDR3nt: TGTGCCAGCAGTCCTCAGGCCCTCTATGGCTACACCTTC; CDR3aa: CASSPQALYGYTF; d_gene: -; len: 13; v_gene: TRBV6-5; j_gene: TRBJ1-2
CDR3nt: TGTGCCAGCAGCTTCGACAGGGCCGAGACCCAGTACTTC; CDR3aa: CASSFDRAETQYF; d_gene: TRBD1; len: 13; v_gene: TRBV7-2; j_gene: TRBJ2-5
CDR3nt: TGTGCCGGAACTTCAGGGGGGGCCAACGTCCTGACTTTC; CDR3aa: CAGTSGGANVLTF; d_gene: -; len: 13; v_gene: TRBV7-2; j_gene: TRBJ2-6
CDR3nt: TGTGCCAGCAGTGCGAGGGTTACTGGCTACACCTTC; CDR3aa: CASSARVTGYTF; d_gene: -; len: 12; v_gene: TRBV12-3/TRBV12-4; j_gene: TRBJ1-2
CDR3nt: TGCGCCAGCAGCTTGTTTTCAGGGTACGCTGAAGCTTTCTTT; CDR3aa: CASSLFSGYAEAFF; d_gene: -; len: 14; v_gene: TRBV5-1; j_gene: TRBJ1-1
CDR3nt: TGTGCCACCAGCAGAGTCGCACGGGGTGACACCATATATTTT; CDR3aa: CATSRVARGDTIYF; d_gene: -; len: 14; v_gene: TRBV15; j_gene: TRBJ1-3
CDR3nt: TGTGCCAGCAGTTTATCCAGGGGTTACACTGAAGCTTTCTTT; CDR3aa: CASSLSRGYTEAFF; d_gene: -; len: 14; v_gene: TRBV27; j_gene: TRBJ1-1
CDR3nt: TGTGCCAGCAGCTTGGGACAGGCGAATTCTGGGGCCAACGTCCTGACTTTC; CDR3aa: CASSLGQANSGANVLTF; d_gene: -; len: 17; v_gene: TRBV5-5; j_gene: TRBJ2-6
CDR3nt: TGTGCCTGGAGCAAGCGGGCTGAAGCTTTCTTT; CDR3aa: CAWSKRAEAFF; d_gene: -; len: 11; v_gene: TRBV30; j_gene: TRBJ1-1
CDR3nt: TGTGCCAGCAGCTTAGGGGGAGGTGAGCGGGAGATGATCATTCAGTACTTC; CDR3aa: CASSLGGGEREMIIQYF; d_gene: TRBD2; len: 17; v_gene: TRBV7-9; j_gene: TRBJ2-4
CDR3nt: TGTGCCATCAGAGCGCCGGGACAGGGCCGTAACGAGCAGTACTTC; CDR3aa: CAIRAPGQGRNEQYF; d_gene: TRBD1; len: 15; v_gene: TRBV10-3; j_gene: TRBJ2-7
CDR3nt: TGTGCCAGCTCCCTGGGGACAGGGAGAAGAAATGAGCAGTTCTTC; CDR3aa: CASSLGTGRRNEQFF; d_gene: TRBD1; len: 15; v_gene: TRBV18; j_gene: TRBJ2-1
CDR3nt: TGTGCCAGCAGGGGGACAGGGGTTGATCGAGAGACCCAGTACTTC; CDR3aa: CASRGTGVDRETQYF; d_gene: TRBD1; len: 15; v_gene: TRBV28; j_gene: TRBJ2-5
CDR3nt: TGTGCCAGTAGTATAACCCCGAGGTCCACCGGGGAGCTGTTTTTT; CDR3aa: CASSITPRSTGELFF; d_gene: -; len: 15; v_gene: TRBV19; j_gene: TRBJ2-2